This TCR beta chain stems from a study of blood T cell repertoires in COVID-19. Study overall: PBMCs, B-cell-depleted T cells, or T cells were the source of the cDNA or gDNA that made up the material.

The germline gives CDR1 SNHLY, CDR2 FYNNEI. CDR3 length equals 14 residues. With 3 bases clipped from V and 6 bases from J, the junction kept 3 bases outside the gene matches. The repertoire was sequenced with immunoSEQ multiplex PCR; TCRdb's copy has only in-frame clones and lacks some. The sample shows under 400,000 clones, 80% to 90% of them seen only once. V gene TRBV2 combines with J gene TRBJ1-5, with 9 nucleotides matching TRBD1. The sequenced sample was PBMCs or T cells enriched from blood (not recorded which). This TCR was recovered from a woman between 40 and 55 years old with acute COVID-19. The CDR3 sequence is CASSDGDRVQPQHF. As DNA, the CDR3 is TGTGCCAGCAGTGACGGGGACAGGGTTCAGCCCCAGCATTTT.